This T cell receptor beta chain was captured by sequencing in a study of beta chain features in type 1 diabetes. Trimming took 1 base from V and 7 from J; bases not matched to a gene: 1. The V gene's germline CDR1 is SGHNT and CDR2 YENEEA. This CDR3 spans 13 amino acids. Notes on this clone: The antigen remains unidentified.

Every bit of the isolated RNA underwent reverse transcription, so sequencing read expressed TCRB transcripts. Samples of naive, central memory and regulatory T cells yielded a mean of approximately 3.7 million reads. The assay was immunoSEQ multiplex PCR, and TCRdb's table has in-frame clones only and misses some. The sample shows a few hundred thousand clones, around 10% of them seen only once. Study outcomes and limitations: For type 1 diabetes patients, VDJ junctions showed fewer insertions and more deletions. TCRB CDR3s from Type 1 diabetes patients were moderately but significantly shorter in all four CD4+ subsets.

This clonotype was obtained from a man aged 25-40 years with type 1 diabetes. The rearrangement links TRBV11-3 to TRBJ2-1; 7 bases fit TRBD1. Input material: central memory CD4+ T cells from blood. Written as DNA, the CDR3 is TGTGCCAGCAGCTTAGGGACAGGTAATGAGCAGTTCTTC. Its translation is CASSLGTGNEQFF.